This TCR beta chain comes out of a study of blood T cells in healthy people across ages. A second about 7 to 12 cycle PCR used barcoded and J-beta primers. TCRdb reprocessed the 5' RACE reads via MiXCR and lists one record per CDR3 protein. The table shows roughly 1,500,000 distinct CDR3 sequences, with roughly 32% occurring only once. About this clonotype: Antigen specificity is unknown.

The study, taken as a whole, reports: A roughly linear fall in TCR beta diversity per million T cells was seen with increasing age.

The CDR3 extends over 15 amino acids. Trimming stripped 3 bases from V and 5 bases from J, with 15 bases between. Germline CDR1 is SEHNR and CDR2 is FQNEAQ (reference sequence). The sample was blood. This clonotype originated in a woman aged 25 to 45 in good health. V is TRBV7-9 and J is TRBJ2-3; D assignment may be TRBD1 or TRBD2 (5 bases each). CDR3 bases: TGTGCCAGCAGCTTCCCGAGGGGCGTTCTAGATACGCAGTATTTT. It encodes CASSFPRGVLDTQYF.